This T cell receptor beta chain came from a study of blood T cells in healthy people across ages. CDR1 is MGHRA, CDR2 YSYEKL, per germline. The V gene end was trimmed by 4 bases and the J gene end by 7 bases; junction bases not matched to a gene: 6. The CDR3 is made up of 14 amino acids. Together with a sample-barcoded 5' primer, a J-beta primer mix was included in a second PCR lasting roughly 6 to 12 cycles. Every single cDNA molecule received a tag from a template-switch adaptor with 12 random nucleotides. TCRdb reprocessed the 5' RACE reads via MiXCR and lists one record per CDR3 protein. Among roughly 1,300,000 distinct CDR3 sequences, roughly 59% were seen once, and the ten largest hold roughly 7%.

V usage is TRBV4-1 and J usage is TRBJ1-4; 7 bases are shared with TRBD1. The clonotype originates from a man aged 18 to 35 in good health. The sequenced sample was blood. CDR3 amino acids: CASSRFGDSEKLFF. CDR3 coding DNA: TGCGCCAGCAGCCGGTTTGGGGACAGTGAAAAACTGTTTTTT.